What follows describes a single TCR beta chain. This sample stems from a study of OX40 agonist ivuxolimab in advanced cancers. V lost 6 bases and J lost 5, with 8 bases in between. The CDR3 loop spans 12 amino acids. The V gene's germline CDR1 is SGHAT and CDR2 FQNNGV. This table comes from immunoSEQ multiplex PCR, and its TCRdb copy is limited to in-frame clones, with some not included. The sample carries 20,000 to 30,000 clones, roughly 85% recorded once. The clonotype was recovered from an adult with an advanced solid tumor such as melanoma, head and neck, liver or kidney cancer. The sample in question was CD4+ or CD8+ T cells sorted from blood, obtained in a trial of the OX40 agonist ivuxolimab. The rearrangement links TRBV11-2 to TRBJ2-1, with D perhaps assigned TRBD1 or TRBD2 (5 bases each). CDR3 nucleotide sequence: TGTGCCAGCAGATCGGGACACAATGAGCAGTTCTTC. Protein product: CASRSGHNEQFF.